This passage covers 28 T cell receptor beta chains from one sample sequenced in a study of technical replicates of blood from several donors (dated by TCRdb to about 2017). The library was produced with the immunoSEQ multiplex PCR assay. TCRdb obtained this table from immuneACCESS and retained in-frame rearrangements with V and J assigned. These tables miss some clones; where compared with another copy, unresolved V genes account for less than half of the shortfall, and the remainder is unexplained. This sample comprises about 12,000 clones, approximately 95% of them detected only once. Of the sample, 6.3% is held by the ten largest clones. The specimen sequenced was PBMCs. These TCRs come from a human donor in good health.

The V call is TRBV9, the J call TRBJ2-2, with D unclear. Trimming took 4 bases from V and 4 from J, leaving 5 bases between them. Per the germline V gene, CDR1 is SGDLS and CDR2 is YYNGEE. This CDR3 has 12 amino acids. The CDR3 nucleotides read TGTGCCAGCAGCAGAGTCACCGGGGAGCTGTTTTTT. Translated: CASSRVTGELFF.

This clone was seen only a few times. CDR3 sequence (DNA): TGTGCCAGCAGCTTCCTCGGCACTGAAGCTTTCTTT. Translation gives CASSFLGTEAFF. The genes are TRBV5-6 and TRBJ1-1; D is unclear. Trimming left V 2 bases short and J 4 bases short, with 6 bases between. CDR1 SGHDT and CDR2 YYEEEE come from the germline V gene. The CDR3 spans 12 residues.

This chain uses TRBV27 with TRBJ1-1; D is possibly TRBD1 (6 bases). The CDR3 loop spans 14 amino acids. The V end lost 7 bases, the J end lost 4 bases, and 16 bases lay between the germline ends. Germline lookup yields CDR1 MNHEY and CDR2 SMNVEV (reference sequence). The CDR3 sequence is CASTGDTGTTEAFF. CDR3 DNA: TGTGCCAGCACTGGGGACACCGGTACCACTGAAGCTTTCTTT.

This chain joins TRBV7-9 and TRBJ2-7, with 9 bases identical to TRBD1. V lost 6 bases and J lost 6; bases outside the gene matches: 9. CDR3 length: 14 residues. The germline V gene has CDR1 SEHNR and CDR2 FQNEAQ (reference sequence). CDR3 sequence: CASSLGQGFAEQYF. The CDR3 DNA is TGTGCCAGCAGTTTGGGACAGGGATTTGCCGAGCAGTACTTC.

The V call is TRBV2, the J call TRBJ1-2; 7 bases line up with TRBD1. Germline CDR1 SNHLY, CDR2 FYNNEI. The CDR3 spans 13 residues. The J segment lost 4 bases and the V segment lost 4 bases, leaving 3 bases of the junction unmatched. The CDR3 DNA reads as TGTGCCAGCAGTGGACAGGGTAGCTATGGCTACACCTTC. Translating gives CASSGQGSYGYTF.

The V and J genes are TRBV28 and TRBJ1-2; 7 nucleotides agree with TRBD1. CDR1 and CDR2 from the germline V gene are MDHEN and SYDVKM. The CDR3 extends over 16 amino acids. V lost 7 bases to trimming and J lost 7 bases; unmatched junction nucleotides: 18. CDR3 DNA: TGTGCCAGCATAAAGGGATCGGGACAGCCGCCAGGTGGCTACACCTTC. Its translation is CASIKGSGQPPGGYTF.

CDR3 DNA sequence: TGTGCCAGCAGTACGGGACAGGGGTTTTCAGATACGCAGTATTTT. Translating it yields CASSTGQGFSDTQYF. The chain is built from TRBV7-3 and TRBJ2-3; TRBD1 matches 10 bases. V was pared by 6 bases and J by 4 bases, with 7 bases of the junction left unmatched. Germline assignment: CDR1 SGHTA and CDR2 FQGTGA. The CDR3 runs 15 residues. Together with reference TRBV7-3 and TRBJ2-3, the CDR3 gives the full variable domain: GAGVSQTPSNKVTEKGKYVELRCDPISGHTALYWYRQSLGQGPEFLIYFQGTGAADDSGLPNDRFFAVRPEGSVSTLKIQRTERGDSAVYLCASSTGQGFSDTQYFGPGTRLTVL.

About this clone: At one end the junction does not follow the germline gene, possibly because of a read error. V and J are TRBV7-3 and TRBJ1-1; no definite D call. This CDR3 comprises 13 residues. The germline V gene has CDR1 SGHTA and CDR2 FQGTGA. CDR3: CASSLTANTEAFF. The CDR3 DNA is TGTGCCAGCAGCCTAACAGCGAACACTGAAGCTTTCTTT.

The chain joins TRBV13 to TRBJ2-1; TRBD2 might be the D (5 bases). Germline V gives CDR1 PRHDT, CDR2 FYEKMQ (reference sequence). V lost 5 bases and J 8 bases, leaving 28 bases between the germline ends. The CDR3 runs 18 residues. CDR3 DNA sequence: TGTGCCAGCAGCCCTAAGGTCCGGGGTGGTCCTGCACCCGATGAGCAGTTCTTC. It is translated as CASSPKVRGGPAPDEQFF.

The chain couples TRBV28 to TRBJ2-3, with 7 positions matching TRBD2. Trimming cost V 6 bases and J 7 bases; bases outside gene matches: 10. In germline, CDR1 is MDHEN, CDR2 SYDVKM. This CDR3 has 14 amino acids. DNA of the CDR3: TGTGCCAGCAGACACCCTGGGACTACGAATACGCAGTATTTT. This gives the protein CASRHPGTTNTQYF.

This chain's CDR3 is CAGSGTTNTGELFF. The DNA for the CDR3 is TGTGCCGGTTCAGGAACCACGAACACCGGGGAGCTGTTTTTT. J is TRBJ2-2 and V is TRBV6-6, with unresolved D. Germline V CDR1 and CDR2: MNHNY, SVGAGI (reference sequence). The V and J ends lost 11 bases and 0 bases respectively, with 13 bases between them. The CDR3 consists of 14 residues.

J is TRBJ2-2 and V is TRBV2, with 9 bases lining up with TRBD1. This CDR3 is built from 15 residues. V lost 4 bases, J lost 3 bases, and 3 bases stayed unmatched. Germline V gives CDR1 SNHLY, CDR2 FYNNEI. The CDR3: CASSGGQGYTGELFF. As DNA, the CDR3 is TGTGCCAGCAGTGGTGGACAGGGGTACACCGGGGAGCTGTTTTTT.

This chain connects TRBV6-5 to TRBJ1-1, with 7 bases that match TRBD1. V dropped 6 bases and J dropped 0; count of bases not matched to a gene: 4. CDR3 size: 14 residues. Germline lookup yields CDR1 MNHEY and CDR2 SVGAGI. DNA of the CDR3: TGTGCCAGCAGGGGGACAGAGTTGAACACTGAAGCTTTCTTT. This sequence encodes CASRGTELNTEAFF.

The CDR3 nucleotides read TGTGCCAGCAGCTTGGAATATGGCAGGGATGAGCAGTTCTTC. This codes for CASSLEYGRDEQFF. The rearrangement joins TRBV5-8 to TRBJ2-1; the D gene is possibly TRBD1 (5 bases). Germline CDR1 SGHTS, CDR2 YDEGEE. V gave up 0 bases and J gave up 8 bases, with 12 bases separating them. This CDR3 contains 14 residues.

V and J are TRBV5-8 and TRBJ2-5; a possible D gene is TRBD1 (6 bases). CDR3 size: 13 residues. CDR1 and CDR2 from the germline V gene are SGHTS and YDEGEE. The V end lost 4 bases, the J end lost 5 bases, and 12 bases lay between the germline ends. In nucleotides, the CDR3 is TGTGCCAGCAGCCCGGACAGATGGGAGACCCAGTACTTC. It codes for CASSPDRWETQYF.

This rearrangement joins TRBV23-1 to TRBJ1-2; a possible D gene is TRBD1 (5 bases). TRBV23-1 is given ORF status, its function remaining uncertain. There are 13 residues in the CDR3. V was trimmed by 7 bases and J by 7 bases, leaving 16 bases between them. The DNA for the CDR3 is TGCGCCAGCAAACTGCAGGGCTCCGGTGGCTACACCTTC. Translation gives CASKLQGSGGYTF.

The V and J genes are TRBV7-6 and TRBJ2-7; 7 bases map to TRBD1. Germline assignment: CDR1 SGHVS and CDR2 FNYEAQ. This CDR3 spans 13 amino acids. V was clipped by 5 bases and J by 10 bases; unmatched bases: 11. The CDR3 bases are TGTGCCAGCAGCCCCGACTTCCAGGGGGTTCAGTACTTC. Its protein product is CASSPDFQGVQYF.

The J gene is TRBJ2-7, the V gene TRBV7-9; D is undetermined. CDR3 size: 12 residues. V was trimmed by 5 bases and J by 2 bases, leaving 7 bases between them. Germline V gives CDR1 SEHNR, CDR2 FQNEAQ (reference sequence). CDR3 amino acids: CASSPRTYEQYF. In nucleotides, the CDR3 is TGTGCCAGCAGCCCCAGGACCTACGAGCAGTACTTC.

CDR3 sequence reads: CASSKGAGSPIEAFF. In DNA, the CDR3 is TGTGCCAGCAGCAAAGGGGCAGGAAGTCCGATTGAAGCTTTCTTT. The chain joins TRBV21-1 to TRBJ1-1; the table's D call TRBD1 went unverified against the DNA. TRBV21-1 is a recognized pseudogene. The CDR3 runs to 15 residues.

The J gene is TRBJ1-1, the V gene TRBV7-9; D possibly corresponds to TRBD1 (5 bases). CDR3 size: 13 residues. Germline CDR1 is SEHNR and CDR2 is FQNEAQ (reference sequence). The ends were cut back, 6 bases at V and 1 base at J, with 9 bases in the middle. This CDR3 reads CASRQEENTEAFF. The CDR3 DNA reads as TGTGCCAGCAGACAGGAAGAGAACACTGAAGCTTTCTTT.

CDR3 bases: TGTGCCAGCAGGGTGGGACAGGGAACCTACAATGAGCAGTTCTTC. Protein product: CASRVGQGTYNEQFF. The V gene is TRBV6-5, the J gene TRBJ2-1; 9 bases align to TRBD1. CDR3 length: 15 residues. V lost 6 bases, J lost 2 bases, and 5 bases stayed unmatched. Germline CDR1 reads MNHEY; CDR2 reads SVGAGI.

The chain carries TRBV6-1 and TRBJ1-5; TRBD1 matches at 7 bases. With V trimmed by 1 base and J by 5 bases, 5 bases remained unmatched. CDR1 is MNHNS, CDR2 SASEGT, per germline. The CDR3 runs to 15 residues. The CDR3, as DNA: TGTGCCAGCAGTGAAGGTACAGGGGCCCATCAGCCCCAGCATTTT. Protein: CASSEGTGAHQPQHF.

As DNA, the CDR3 is TGCGCCAGCAGTGACGGAGCGGGGAGGGCCCGGGGTGAGCAGTTCTTC. It yields the protein CASSDGAGRARGEQFF. The gene calls are TRBV10-2 and TRBJ2-1, with 7 bases that match TRBD2. The CDR3 spans 16 residues. Germline V gene data show CDR1 as WSHSY and CDR2 as SAAADI. J was trimmed by 9 bases and V by 3 bases; bases with no gene match: 14.

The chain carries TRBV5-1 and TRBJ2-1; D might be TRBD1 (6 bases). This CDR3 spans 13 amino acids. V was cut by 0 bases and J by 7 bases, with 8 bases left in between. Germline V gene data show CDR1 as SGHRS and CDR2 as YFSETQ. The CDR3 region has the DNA TGCGCCAGCAGCTTGGAACAGGGAAATGAGCAGTTCTTC. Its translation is CASSLEQGNEQFF.

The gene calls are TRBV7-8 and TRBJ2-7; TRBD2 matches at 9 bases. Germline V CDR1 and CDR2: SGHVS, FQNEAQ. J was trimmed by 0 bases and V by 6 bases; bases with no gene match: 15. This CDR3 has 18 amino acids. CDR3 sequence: CASRPGGSGSSFSYEQYF. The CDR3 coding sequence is TGTGCCAGCAGACCGGGTGGTAGCGGGAGCTCATTCTCCTACGAGCAGTACTTC.

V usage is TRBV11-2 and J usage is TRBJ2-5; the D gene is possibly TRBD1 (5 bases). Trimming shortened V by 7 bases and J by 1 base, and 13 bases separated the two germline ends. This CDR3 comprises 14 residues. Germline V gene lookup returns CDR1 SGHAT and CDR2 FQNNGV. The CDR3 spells CASTLGRAQETQYF. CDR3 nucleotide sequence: TGTGCCAGCACCCTTGGCAGGGCCCAAGAGACCCAGTACTTC.

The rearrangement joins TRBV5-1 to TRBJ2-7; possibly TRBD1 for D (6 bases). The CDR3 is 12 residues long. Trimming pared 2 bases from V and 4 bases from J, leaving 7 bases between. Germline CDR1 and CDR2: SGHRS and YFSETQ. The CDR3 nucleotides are TGCGCCAGCAGCTTACAGGGTTACGAGCAGTACTTC. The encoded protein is CASSLQGYEQYF.

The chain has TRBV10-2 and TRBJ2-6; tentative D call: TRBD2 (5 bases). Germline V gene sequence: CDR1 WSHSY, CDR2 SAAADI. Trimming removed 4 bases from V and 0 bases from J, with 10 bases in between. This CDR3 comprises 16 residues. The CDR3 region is CASSVAGVSGANVLTF. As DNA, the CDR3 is TGCGCCAGCAGTGTGGCCGGGGTCTCTGGGGCCAACGTCCTGACTTTC.